This T cell receptor beta chain emerged from a study of cytomegalovirus exposure and HLA in healthy donors. Whole-study context: Later, an analysis reported that the roughly 120 validation repertoires had used the same platform as the roughly 650 first-cohort repertoires.

Generated by immunoSEQ multiplex PCR, the TCRdb table keeps only in-frame clones and is missing some. The sample has about 200,000 clones, just over 85% seen once; the top ten hold roughly 3%. Study findings and constraints: Specific recognition of CMV antigens was confirmed in vitro for three chains (all CMV-associated). Cytomegalovirus-associated TCR beta chains were listed, numbering under 200. A subsequent analysis found that TCR clusters from the first cohort also tended to co-occur in the 120 validation repertoires, with about 93% of cluster scores above 0.

Per the germline V gene, CDR1 is SQVTM and CDR2 is ANQGSEA. CDR3 length: 12 residues. The V end was cut by 6 bases, the J end by 3 bases, with 8 bases between. This clone occurred once. Its target is unknown. Sequenced: PBMCs. This chain links TRBV29-1 with TRBJ2-2; D unresolved. The TCR originated in a woman aged 18-29 years in good health and CMV-seronegative. The CDR3 DNA sequence: TGCAGCGTAAGCGAGGACACCGGGGAGCTGTTTTTT. It codes for CSVSEDTGELFF.